Following are 30 T cell receptor beta chains from one sample sequenced in a study of OX40 agonist ivuxolimab in advanced cancers. Assay used: immunoSEQ multiplex PCR; TCRdb lists only in-frame clones, some missing. The sample lists about 79,000 clones, 91% seen once, with around 6.5% in the top ten. The sample was CD4+ or CD8+ T cells sorted from blood, taken in a trial of the OX40 agonist ivuxolimab. These receptors all come from an adult with an advanced solid tumor such as melanoma, head and neck, liver or kidney cancer.

CDR3 residues: CASSRGGVVDFYGYTF. In DNA form, the CDR3 reads TGTGCCAGCAGCCGAGGGGGGGTCGTCGACTTTTATGGCTACACCTTC. The chain joins TRBV28 to TRBJ1-2, with D possibly matching TRBD1 (6 bases). In germline, CDR1 is MDHEN, CDR2 SYDVKM. The V end was cut by 6 bases, the J end by 5 bases, with 22 bases between. The CDR3 runs 16 residues.

The V call is TRBV28, the J call TRBJ1-1; D is possibly TRBD1 (6 bases). Per germline, CDR1 MDHEN and CDR2 SYDVKM. CDR3 length equals 14 residues. Trimming removed 6 bases at V and 6 bases at J, with 17 bases between. CDR3 loop: CASRFITGRSEAFF. The CDR3 nucleotides are TGTGCCAGCAGATTTATAACAGGGAGATCTGAAGCTTTCTTT.

This clone is a singleton in its sample. V gene TRBV5-1 combines with J gene TRBJ2-7, with TRBD1 identical over 8 bases. CDR1 is SGHRS, CDR2 YFSETQ, per germline. The CDR3 contains 14 residues. Trimming removed 6 bases from V and 2 bases from J; junction bases left unmatched: 7. CDR3 bases: TGCGCCAGCACCGACAGGACAGGGCCCTACGAGCAGTACTTC. It translates to CASTDRTGPYEQYF.

This chain joins TRBV29-1 and TRBJ2-7, with 10 bases that match TRBD2. Germline V CDR1 and CDR2: SQVTM, ANQGSEA. The CDR3 runs to 13 residues. V gave up 7 bases and J gave up 1 base; unmatched junction bases: 4. CDR3 sequence reads: CSAVTSGSYEQYF. CDR3 in DNA: TGCAGCGCTGTGACTAGCGGGTCCTACGAGCAGTACTTC.

The chain uses TRBV5-1 and TRBJ2-3, with D hard to call. Looked up from germline, CDR1 is SGHRS and CDR2 is YFSETQ. The CDR3 consists of 16 residues. The V end was cut by 0 bases, the J end by 0 bases, with 11 bases between. This chain's CDR3 is CASSLVPLSSTDTQYF. The CDR3 DNA sequence: TGCGCCAGCAGCTTGGTGCCGCTTTCTAGCACAGATACGCAGTATTTT.

The chain couples TRBV9 to TRBJ2-7; TRBD1 is a possible D gene (6 bases). V lost 0 bases and J 6 bases, leaving 10 bases between the germline ends. The CDR3 totals 13 residues. CDR1 is SGDLS and CDR2 is YYNGEE in the germline V gene. CDR3 sequence (DNA): TGTGCCAGCAGCGTAGGACAGGCCTCCGAGCAGTACTTC. Protein: CASSVGQASEQYF.

There are a few counts of this clone. This chain connects TRBV5-4 to TRBJ1-2; possibly TRBD1 for D (6 bases). Germline V gene lookup returns CDR1 SGHNT and CDR2 YYREEE (reference sequence). The CDR3 has 13 residues. The ends were cut back, 4 bases at V and 3 bases at J, with 10 bases in the middle. The CDR3 region is CASSGGRDYGYTF. For the CDR3, the DNA is TGTGCCAGCAGCGGGGGGCGAGACTATGGCTACACCTTC. The entire variable domain, with the rest obtained from reference TRBV5-4 and TRBJ1-2, is as follows: ETGVTQSPTHLIKTRGQQVTLRCSSQSGHNTVSWYQQALGQGPQFIFQYYREEENGRGNFPPRFSGLQFPNYSSELNVNALELDDSALYLCASSGGRDYGYTFGSGTRLTVV.

The chain employs TRBV6-1 and TRBJ2-3; 10 nucleotides match TRBD2. The germline V gene has CDR1 MNHNS and CDR2 SASEGT. J was trimmed by 6 bases and V by 4 bases; bases with no gene match: 13. The CDR3 sequence is 17 residues long. This chain's CDR3 is CASSGVRGSSGRDTQYF. In DNA form, the CDR3 reads TGTGCCAGCAGTGGAGTTAGAGGCAGTAGCGGGAGGGATACGCAGTATTTT.

The gene calls are TRBV15 and TRBJ1-3; D uncertain. Germline V CDR1 and CDR2: LNHNV, YYDKDF (reference sequence). Trimming took off 0 bases at V and 0 bases at J, with 6 bases between the two ends. The CDR3 contains 15 residues. In DNA form, the CDR3 reads TGTGCCACCAGCAGAGATTTGGGCTCTGGAAACACCATATATTTT. It codes for CATSRDLGSGNTIYF.

The chain has TRBV5-4 and TRBJ2-3, with 11 nucleotides matching TRBD2. CDR1 and CDR2 from the germline V gene are SGHNT and YYREEE (reference sequence). The CDR3 is 19 residues long. V lost 0 bases and J lost 0; bases outside the gene matches: 9. The CDR3, as DNA: TGTGCCAGCAGCTTGGGGCCACTAGCGGGAGATCCTAGCACAGATACGCAGTATTTT. Its protein product is CASSLGPLAGDPSTDTQYF.

The chain has TRBV7-9 and TRBJ1-1, with a weak D call TRBD1 (5 bases). Trimming took off 6 bases at V and 0 bases at J, with 14 bases between the two ends. Germline V gene data show CDR1 as SEHNR and CDR2 as FQNEAQ (reference sequence). The CDR3 is 15 residues long. The DNA of the CDR3 is TGTGCCAGCAGTCTTCTTCGACAGCTGAACACTGAAGCTTTCTTT. It codes for CASSLLRQLNTEAFF.

The J gene is TRBJ2-2, the V gene TRBV6-5, with a tentative D call TRBD1 (6 bases). The V gene lost 6 bases and the J gene lost 7 bases, with 15 bases spanning the gap. Germline loops: CDR1 MNHEY, CDR2 SVGAGI. This CDR3 comprises 14 residues. CDR3 in amino acids: CASRATGLNGELFF. The CDR3 DNA follows: TGTGCCAGCAGGGCTACAGGGCTTAACGGGGAGCTGTTTTTT.

In DNA form, the CDR3 reads TGTGCCAGCAGTACCGGGACACGGGGTAGAGCTTTCTTT. Translation: CASSTGTRGRAFF. This chain uses TRBV28 with TRBJ1-1; D might be TRBD1 (6 bases). V lost 5 bases and J 10 bases, leaving 17 bases between the germline ends. The germline gives CDR1 MDHEN, CDR2 SYDVKM. The CDR3 spans 13 residues.

This clone appeared a single time. This rearrangement joins TRBV5-1 to TRBJ1-3; 8 bases match TRBD1. Germline V gives CDR1 SGHRS, CDR2 YFSETQ. The CDR3 length is 16 residues. V was clipped by 4 bases and J by 2 bases; unmatched bases: 8. This CDR3 is CASSPGQGLPGNTIYF. The DNA of the CDR3 is TGCGCCAGCAGCCCAGGACAGGGTTTGCCTGGAAACACCATATATTTT.

The chain has TRBV5-4 and TRBJ2-1, with D hard to call. Per the germline V gene, CDR1 is SGHNT and CDR2 is YYREEE (reference sequence). V lost 0 bases and J 7 bases, leaving 14 bases between the germline ends. The CDR3 length is 15 residues. CDR3 region: CASSLEVGRLNEQFF. DNA for the CDR3: TGTGCCAGCAGCTTGGAGGTAGGTAGGTTGAATGAGCAGTTCTTC.

The chain joins TRBV7-2 to TRBJ2-1, with 11 bases identical to TRBD2. V was pared by 4 bases and J by 1 base, with 6 bases of the junction left unmatched. This CDR3 is 17 amino acids long. Germline loops: CDR1 SGHTA, CDR2 FQGNSA. The CDR3 region is CASSSPLAGGSYNEQFF. CDR3 sequence (DNA): TGTGCCAGCAGCTCCCCCTTAGCGGGAGGGTCCTACAATGAGCAGTTCTTC.

The chain employs TRBV11-3 and TRBJ2-1; D unclear. V was shortened by 1 base and J by 7 bases, with 11 bases between the two germline ends. The CDR3 is 14 amino acids. The V gene's germline CDR1 is SGHNT and CDR2 YENEEA. The CDR3 bases are TGTGCCAGCAGCTTAGGACGTTCCTCTAATGAGCAGTTCTTC. This codes for CASSLGRSSNEQFF.

V usage is TRBV4-1 and J usage is TRBJ1-2; 7 nucleotides align to TRBD1. The CDR3 has 16 amino acids. Germline CDR1 reads MGHRA; CDR2 reads YSYEKL. V was pared by 1 base and J by 3 bases, with 8 bases of the junction left unmatched. The CDR3 here is CASSQGQGVRDYGYTF. Here the CDR3 DNA reads TGCGCCAGCAGCCAAGGTCAGGGGGTTAGGGACTATGGCTACACCTTC.

The chain recombines TRBV27 with TRBJ2-5; D is undetermined. The CDR3 totals 11 residues. Germline V gives CDR1 MNHEY, CDR2 SMNVEV (reference sequence). V was clipped by 4 bases and J by 5 bases, with 5 bases between them. As DNA, the CDR3 is TGTGCCAGCAGTTATCTTGAGACCCAGTACTTC. Translated: CASSYLETQYF.

For the CDR3, the DNA is TGTGCCAGTAGTATGGACAGGGGGATCTATGGCTACACCTTC. Its translation is CASSMDRGIYGYTF. This chain connects TRBV19 to TRBJ1-2, with TRBD1 matching 10 bases. Germline V gives CDR1 LNHDA, CDR2 SQIVND (reference sequence). This CDR3 contains 14 residues. V lost 3 bases, J lost 4 bases, and 2 bases stayed unmatched.

The rearrangement links TRBV6-4 to TRBJ1-5; D gene ambiguous. Trimming shortened V by 0 bases and J by 2 bases, and 14 bases separated the two germline ends. This CDR3 spans 17 amino acids. In germline, CDR1 is MRHNA, CDR2 SNTAGT. The CDR3, as DNA: TGTGCCAGCAGTGACTCGAAGGGTGTTTTAGGCAATCAGCCCCAGCATTTT. Translating it yields CASSDSKGVLGNQPQHF.

V is TRBV11-2 and J is TRBJ1-2; D is perhaps TRBD1 (5 bases). The germline gives CDR1 SGHAT, CDR2 FQNNGV. Trimming left V 3 bases short and J 8 bases short, with 13 bases between. The CDR3 covers 13 residues. The CDR3 DNA sequence: TGTGCCAGCAGCTTGAAGACAGCCATCGGCTACACCTTC. Encoded protein: CASSLKTAIGYTF.

The rearrangement links TRBV5-1 to TRBJ2-7; a weak D match, TRBD2 (5 bases). The CDR3 has 14 amino acids. CDR1 SGHRS and CDR2 YFSETQ come from the germline V gene. The V and J ends lost 1 base and 6 bases respectively, with 14 bases between them. CDR3 DNA: TGCGCCAGCAGCTTGCAAAGGGCTAGCCCCGAGCAGTACTTC. Amino acids: CASSLQRASPEQYF. Variable domain in full (rest from reference TRBV5-1 and TRBJ2-7): KAGVTQTPRYLIKTRGQQVTLSCSPISGHRSVSWYQQTPGQGLQFLFEYFSETQRNKGNFPGRFSGRQFSNSRSEMNVSTLELGDSALYLCASSLQRASPEQYFGPGTRLTVT.

The chain is built from TRBV11-3 and TRBJ1-5, with D tentatively TRBD1 (5 bases). Trimming took 3 bases from V and 7 from J, leaving 16 bases between them. CDR1 is SGHNT, CDR2 YENEEA, per germline. CDR3 length: 15 residues. The CDR3 sequence: CASSFPRDARQPQHF. The CDR3 DNA follows: TGTGCCAGCAGCTTCCCCCGGGACGCTAGACAGCCCCAGCATTTT.

The chain combines TRBV28 with TRBJ2-7; 8 positions agree with TRBD2. The junction had 7 bases not matched to a gene; V was cut back by 3 bases and J by 6 bases. The CDR3 length is 14 residues. Germline V gene lookup returns CDR1 MDHEN and CDR2 SYDVKM. The CDR3 region has the DNA TGTGCCAGCAGTTTGCCTCGCGCGGGAGGCGAGCAGTACTTC. It codes for CASSLPRAGGEQYF.

The chain joins TRBV6-1 to TRBJ1-2, with TRBD1 as a possible D gene (5 bases). With 2 bases removed from V and 8 bases from J, the gap between germline ends came to 12 bases. CDR1 MNHNS and CDR2 SASEGT come from the germline V gene. The CDR3 is made up of 13 amino acids. CDR3 sequence (DNA): TGTGCCAGCAGTGAAAGAGGGGTAGGGGGCTACACCTTC. Protein product: CASSERGVGGYTF.

The V and J genes are TRBV28 and TRBJ1-6; 7 nucleotides agree with TRBD1. Germline lookup yields CDR1 MDHEN and CDR2 SYDVKM. V trimming: 6 bases; J trimming: 7 bases; junction bases outside the gene matches: 3. This CDR3 region has 13 residues. The CDR3 DNA reads as TGTGCCAGCAGGACAGGGTGGAATTCACCCCTCCACTTT. It encodes CASRTGWNSPLHF.

The rearrangement links TRBV28 to TRBJ1-5; no clear D. Germline V gene sequence: CDR1 MDHEN, CDR2 SYDVKM. The CDR3 runs 15 residues. Trimming stripped 2 bases from V and 4 bases from J, with 12 bases between. CDR3 DNA sequence: TGTGCCAGCAGTTTAGGCGGAGGCACAAATCAGCCCCAGCATTTT. Encoded protein: CASSLGGGTNQPQHF.

The chain has TRBV4-1 and TRBJ2-7; 10 bases map to TRBD2. Per the germline V gene, CDR1 is MGHRA and CDR2 is YSYEKL. The V and J ends lost 1 base and 2 bases, in that order; junction bases with no gene match: 8. The CDR3 is 17 residues long. The DNA of the CDR3 is TGCGCCAGCAGCCAAGTGCCCCCTCTAGCGGGAGCCTACGAGCAGTACTTC. It codes for CASSQVPPLAGAYEQYF.

The chain uses TRBV27 and TRBJ2-2; 7 nucleotides agree with TRBD1. CDR1 and CDR2 from the germline V gene are MNHEY and SMNVEV (reference sequence). The CDR3 has 15 amino acids. V lost 6 bases, J lost 6 bases, and 10 bases stayed unmatched. The CDR3 coding sequence is TGTGCCAGCAGAATTACAGGGGTTTCCTCCGGGGAGCTGTTTTTT. Protein product: CASRITGVSSGELFF.